These 32 T cell receptor beta chains originate from one sample sequenced in a study of blood T cells in healthy people across ages. Sample-barcoded 5' priming and a J-beta primer mix drove a second PCR of roughly 6 to 12 cycles. MiXCR, run by TCRdb on the 5' RACE reads, gives a single entry per CDR3 protein. The sample has 800,000 to 950,000 distinct CDR3 sequences, 35% to 40% seen once. The sequenced material came from blood. Source of these receptors: a man aged 18 to 29 in good health.

V gene TRBV6-5 combines with J gene TRBJ2-6; unclear D gene. Germline CDR1 is MNHEY and CDR2 is SVGAGI. The ends were cut back, 0 bases at V and 0 bases at J, with 9 bases in the middle. The CDR3 length is 17 residues. CDR3 nucleotides: TGTGCCAGCAGTTACTCGCAGCCGTACTCTGGGGCCAACGTCCTGACTTTC. This sequence encodes CASSYSQPYSGANVLTF.

This clonotype was seen only once. V is TRBV28 and J is TRBJ2-3; 12 bases are a match to TRBD2. The CDR3 totals 20 residues. V shed 6 bases and J 6 bases; nucleotides not matched to a gene: 22. Germline loops: CDR1 MDHEN, CDR2 SYDVKM. CDR3: CASSLIPHWASGRAWDTQYF. The CDR3 coding sequence is TGTGCCAGCAGCCTCATCCCCCACTGGGCTAGCGGGAGGGCGTGGGATACGCAGTATTTT.

This clonotype was seen a few times. A read error may be the cause here, since a much bigger clone is one base away. V usage is TRBV7-3 and J usage is TRBJ2-7; D may be TRBD1 or TRBD2 (5 bases each). The CDR3 spans 15 residues. Germline V gene data show CDR1 as SGHTA and CDR2 as FQGTGA. The V end lost 5 bases, the J end lost 4 bases, and 18 bases lay between the germline ends. For the CDR3, the DNA is TGTGCCAGCAGCCGGGGACCAGCGACTTCTTACGAGCAGTACTTC. Residues: CASSRGPATSYEQYF.

This clonotype came up a few times. This CDR3 is CSARDRGFGPSYEQYF. The CDR3 DNA reads TGCAGTGCTAGAGATCGCGGGTTTGGACCCTCCTACGAGCAGTACTTC. The gene calls are TRBV20-1 and TRBJ2-7; TRBD2 might be the D (5 bases). CDR1 and CDR2 (germline): DFQATT, SNEGSKA (reference sequence). CDR3 length: 16 residues. V lost 0 bases to trimming and J lost 0 bases, with 15 bases between them.

In regard to this clonotype: One base away lies a much larger clone, so this may be a sequencing read error. The J gene is TRBJ1-2, the V gene TRBV20-1; possibly TRBD1 for D (5 bases). The CDR3 runs to 15 residues. Germline V gene data show CDR1 as DFQATT and CDR2 as SNEGSKA (reference sequence). Trimming stripped 6 bases from V and 4 bases from J, with 21 bases between. CDR3 amino acids: CSAAGLASAPYGYTF. In DNA, the CDR3 is TGCAGTGCAGCAGGGCTGGCCTCTGCCCCCTATGGCTACACCTTC.

This clonotype was counted ten times or more. The rearrangement joins TRBV6-6 to TRBJ2-5; D is uncertain. The CDR3 is 14 residues long. Trimming shortened V by 2 bases and J by 4 bases, and 11 bases separated the two germline ends. Germline V gene lookup returns CDR1 MNHNY and CDR2 SVGAGI (reference sequence). The CDR3 DNA is TGTGCCAGCAGTTACGTACACATTGGAGAGACCCAGTACTTC. As protein: CASSYVHIGETQYF.

This clonotype occurred many times. This chain links TRBV12-3 or TRBV12-4 with TRBJ1-5; 8 nucleotides line up with TRBD1. V lost 6 bases to trimming and J lost 4 bases; unmatched junction nucleotides: 5. The CDR3 runs to 14 residues. CDR3 sequence (DNA): TGTGCCAGCAGCGCCCGACAGGGGAATCAGCCCCAGCATTTT. Amino acids: CASSARQGNQPQHF.

This sequence joins TRBV20-1 and TRBJ1-4; D may be TRBD1 (6 bases). The CDR3 extends over 16 amino acids. Trimming removed 0 bases from V and 0 bases from J, with 11 bases in between. Germline loops: CDR1 DFQATT, CDR2 SNEGSKA (reference sequence). CDR3 nucleotides: TGCAGTGCTAGAGATAGCAGGGGATCAACTAATGAAAAACTGTTTTTT. Translated, it gives CSARDSRGSTNEKLFF.

V and J are TRBV2 and TRBJ2-3; D might be TRBD2 (6 bases). CDR1 and CDR2 from the germline V gene are SNHLY and FYNNEI. CDR3 size: 14 residues. The V and J ends lost 5 bases and 2 bases respectively, with 11 bases between them. CDR3 nucleotides: TGTGCCAGCAGTTCCGGGAGAACCACAGATACGCAGTATTTT. It yields the protein CASSSGRTTDTQYF.

The chain's CDR3 is CASSLGSDQPQHF. CDR3 nucleotide sequence: TGTGCCAGCAGCTTAGGGTCCGATCAGCCCCAGCATTTT. This rearrangement joins TRBV7-8 to TRBJ1-5; D is unclear. The CDR3 sequence is 13 residues long. Germline V gene data show CDR1 as SGHVS and CDR2 as FQNEAQ. The germline V and J ends were trimmed by 1 base and 5 bases, with 6 bases remaining between them.

The J gene is TRBJ1-5, the V gene TRBV10-3; TRBD1 aligns across 7 bases. The CDR3 totals 16 residues. Per the germline V gene, CDR1 is ENHRY and CDR2 is SYGVKD. The ends lost 8 bases at V and 0 bases at J; junction bases unmatched: 10. The chain's CDR3 is CAIPHGQDHSNQPQHF. In nucleotides, the CDR3 is TGTGCCATCCCCCACGGACAGGACCATAGCAATCAGCCCCAGCATTTT.

Only one count was recorded for this clonotype. A much more abundant neighbour one base away suggests this may be a read error. The chain has TRBV20-1 and TRBJ2-1; 10 nucleotides line up with TRBD2. Germline CDR1 DFQATT, CDR2 SNEGSKA (reference sequence). The CDR3 has 17 residues. The CDR3 nucleotides are TGCCGTGCTATCCCTAGCGGGGGATACTACTCCTACAATGAGCAGTTCTTC. Amino acid sequence: CRAIPSGGYYSYNEQFF.

This clonotype appeared a few times. This chain connects TRBV5-1 to TRBJ2-3; 7 bases match TRBD2. J was trimmed by 5 bases and V by 3 bases; bases with no gene match: 9. Germline assignment: CDR1 SGHRS and CDR2 YFSETQ. The CDR3 contains 15 residues. This chain's CDR3 is CASSSVRTSGDTQYF. The CDR3 bases are TGCGCCAGCAGCTCCGTCCGGACTAGTGGAGATACGCAGTATTTT. The variable domain in full, completed from reference TRBV5-1 and TRBJ2-3, reads KAGVTQTPRYLIKTRGQQVTLSCSPISGHRSVSWYQQTPGQGLQFLFEYFSETQRNKGNFPGRFSGRQFSNSRSEMNVSTLELGDSALYLCASSSVRTSGDTQYFGPGTRLTVL.

This clonotype was seen a few times. J is TRBJ2-3 and V is TRBV10-3, with D unresolved. This CDR3 comprises 14 residues. The V gene lost 5 bases and the J gene lost 0 bases, with 9 bases spanning the gap. CDR1 is ENHRY, CDR2 SYGVKD, per germline. The CDR3 loop reads CAISSGPSTDTQYF. CDR3 DNA sequence: TGTGCCATCAGTTCAGGACCTAGCACAGATACGCAGTATTTT.

The chain joins TRBV7-8 to TRBJ2-3; TRBD2 matches 9 bases. The junction had 5 bases not matched to a gene; V was cut back by 2 bases and J by 2 bases. This CDR3 region has 16 residues. Germline CDR1 is SGHVS and CDR2 is FQNEAQ. The CDR3 region is CASSLIIAGATDTQYF. DNA of the CDR3: TGTGCCAGCAGCTTAATTATAGCGGGAGCCACAGATACGCAGTATTTT.

The chain links TRBV29-1 to TRBJ1-1; TRBD1 is a possible D gene (5 bases). The length of the CDR3 is 13 residues. CDR1 SQVTM and CDR2 ANQGSEA come from the germline V gene. V was cut by 4 bases and J by 4 bases, with 13 bases left in between. This chain's CDR3 is CSVVSGVGTEAFF. The CDR3 region has the DNA TGCAGCGTTGTCTCGGGGGTCGGCACTGAAGCTTTCTTT.

V is TRBV6-2 or TRBV6-3 and J is TRBJ1-1; TRBD1 might be the D (6 bases). CDR1 MNHEY and CDR2 SVGEGT come from the germline V gene. The CDR3 is 16 amino acids. V was shortened by 2 bases and J by 0 bases, with 13 bases between the two germline ends. The CDR3 coding sequence is TGTGCCAGCAGTTACAAGGGGGGCCGGATGAACACTGAAGCTTTCTTT. Residues: CASSYKGGRMNTEAFF.

In regard to this clonotype: A read error may be the cause here, since a much bigger clone is one base away. The CDR3 nucleotides are TGTGCCAGCAGCCAAGAGCATGGCGAGACCCAGTACTTC. Its protein is CASSQEHGETQYF. V gene TRBV4-2 combines with J gene TRBJ2-4; D is unresolved. The last part of the DNA fits TRBJ2-5 better; the J call may be wrong. The length of the CDR3 is 13 residues. Per the germline V gene, CDR1 is LGHNA and CDR2 is YNFKEQ.

This CDR3 is CASSPDWGGEKLFF. The DNA of the CDR3 is TGTGCCAGCAGCCCCGATTGGGGTGGCGAAAAACTGTTTTTT. The V gene is TRBV3-1, the J gene TRBJ1-4; D unclear. Germline CDR1 reads LGHDT; CDR2 reads YNNKEL (reference sequence). V was pared by 4 bases and J by 8 bases, with 14 bases between. CDR3 length: 14 amino acids.

The chain employs TRBV15 and TRBJ1-4, with D perhaps matching TRBD1 (5 bases). Germline V gene sequence: CDR1 LNHNV, CDR2 YYDKDF (reference sequence). Deletions cut 9 bases from V and 14 bases from J, with 16 bases between. This CDR3 has 11 amino acids. CDR3 in DNA: TGTGCCACAGCTCTTCAGGGTAATCTGTTTTTT. The encoded protein is CATALQGNLFF.

The chain carries TRBV6-2 or TRBV6-3 and TRBJ2-4, with D perhaps matching TRBD1 (6 bases). Germline V gives CDR1 MNHEY, CDR2 SVGEGT. This CDR3 is 15 amino acids long. The V gene lost 6 bases and the J gene lost 8 bases, with 20 bases spanning the gap. For the CDR3, the DNA is TGTGCCAGCAGCATGGACAGACCAGATGTTGACATTCAGTACTTC. It is translated as CASSMDRPDVDIQYF.

This clonotype was picked up many times. This chain uses TRBV12-3 or TRBV12-4 with TRBJ1-5; unclear D gene. Trimming stripped 8 bases from V and 0 bases from J, with 14 bases between. CDR3 length: 15 residues. The CDR3 region has the DNA TGTGCCAGCGATGTCGGGCGGTATAGCAATCAGCCCCAGCATTTT. Its protein is CASDVGRYSNQPQHF.

This clonotype occurred many times. The V call is TRBV29-1, the J call TRBJ2-5; the D is unclear. This CDR3 is 12 amino acids long. The V end was cut by 4 bases, the J end by 9 bases, with 15 bases between. CDR1 and CDR2 (germline): SQVTM, ANQGSEA. CDR3 DNA: TGCAGCGTTGTCGACGGGCCTGCGGCCCAGTACTTC. Amino acid sequence: CSVVDGPAAQYF.

This sequence joins TRBV20-1 and TRBJ2-7; TRBD1 matches 7 bases. CDR3 length: 15 amino acids. In germline, CDR1 is DFQATT, CDR2 SNEGSKA (reference sequence). With V trimmed by 0 bases and J by 1 base, 6 bases remained unmatched. In DNA, the CDR3 is TGCAGTGCTAGAGAGCCCGGACAGGAGTCCTACGAGCAGTACTTC. Translated: CSAREPGQESYEQYF.

This clonotype was found many times. The rearrangement joins TRBV28 to TRBJ2-7; TRBD1 is a possible D gene (6 bases). The V end was cut by 5 bases, the J end by 6 bases, with 17 bases between. This CDR3 has 14 residues. Germline V CDR1 and CDR2: MDHEN, SYDVKM. The CDR3 DNA is TGTGCCAGCAGTCAGATCAGGGGCAGCACCGAGCAGTACTTC. Its protein product is CASSQIRGSTEQYF.

The chain carries TRBV7-9 and TRBJ2-6; D is unresolved. CDR1 and CDR2 from the germline V gene are SEHNR and FQNEAQ (reference sequence). The CDR3 is made up of 15 amino acids. The V and J ends lost 3 bases and 0 bases respectively, with 6 bases between them. Here the CDR3 reads CASSFESSGANVLTF. As DNA, the CDR3 is TGTGCCAGCAGCTTTGAGAGCTCTGGGGCCAACGTCCTGACTTTC. The whole variable domain, filled in from reference TRBV7-9 and TRBJ2-6, reads DTGVSQNPRHKITKRGQNVTFRCDPISEHNRLYWYRQTLGQGPEFLTYFQNEAQLEKSRLLSDRFSAERPKGSFSTLEIQRTEQGDSAMYLCASSFESSGANVLTFGAGSRLTVL.

This clonotype was found a few times. The J gene is TRBJ2-2, the V gene TRBV3-1; D is unclear. The germline V gene encodes CDR1 LGHDT and CDR2 YNNKEL (reference sequence). The CDR3 sequence is 16 residues long. Trimming pared 1 base from V and 4 bases from J, leaving 13 bases between. CDR3 loop: CASSQGLVRATGELFF. The CDR3 DNA sequence: TGTGCCAGCAGCCAAGGGCTAGTCCGGGCCACCGGGGAGCTGTTTTTT.

The CDR3 reads CASSQAHIFGQGKYNEQFF. The CDR3 nucleotides read TGCGCCAGCAGCCAAGCCCACATTTTTGGACAGGGGAAATACAATGAGCAGTTCTTC. The chain links TRBV4-3 to TRBJ2-1; 9 bases map to TRBD1. The CDR3 is 19 residues long. Per germline, CDR1 LGHNA and CDR2 YSLEER. After removal of 1 base from V and 4 bases from J, the junction contained 14 bases not matched to a gene.

About this clonotype itself: This may be a read error: a much more frequent sequence differs by one nucleotide. The chain couples TRBV7-2 to TRBJ2-1, with no clear D. Trimming left V 1 base short and J 9 bases short, with 19 bases between. This CDR3 spans 16 amino acids. The germline V gene encodes CDR1 SGHTA and CDR2 FQGNSA. For the CDR3, the DNA is TGTGCCAGCAGCTTAGAGCGCCCCCCTAATGGTGGTGAGCAGTTCTTC. Translation: CASSLERPPNGGEQFF.

In nucleotides, the CDR3 is TGTGCCAGCAGTCTCGGCGTTATGGAGGGACAGCGTGAGGGGCAGTACTTC. Translated, it gives CASSLGVMEGQREGQYF. The V call is TRBV12-3 or TRBV12-4, the J call TRBJ2-5, with a possible D match to TRBD1 (7 bases). V was cut by 5 bases and J by 11 bases, with 30 bases left in between. The CDR3 totals 17 residues.

This clonotype has only a few counts. The chain is built from TRBV18 and TRBJ2-7; 7 bases map to TRBD1. V lost 2 bases and J lost 6; bases outside the gene matches: 1. Germline V lookup: CDR1 KGHSH, CDR2 LQKENI. There are 12 residues in the CDR3. The CDR3 loop is CASSPNRGEQYF. CDR3 nucleotide sequence: TGTGCCAGCTCACCAAACAGGGGCGAGCAGTACTTC.

This clonotype showed up just a few times. V is TRBV6-2 or TRBV6-3 and J is TRBJ2-7; D remains ambiguous. The CDR3 is made up of 15 amino acids. Trimming pared 4 bases from V and 0 bases from J, leaving 13 bases between. In germline, CDR1 is MNHEY, CDR2 SVGEGT. The CDR3 nucleotides read TGTGCCAGCAGTTCCGGATTCCCATCCTCCTACGAGCAGTACTTC. It codes for CASSSGFPSSYEQYF.